The next 17 T cell receptor beta chains were all read from a single sample in a study of long-term antiretroviral therapy in people with HIV (dated by TCRdb to 2022 to 2024). The immunoSEQ hsTCRB v3.0 assay was used at survey level resolution to sequence the TRB variable region. The immuneACCESS repertoire file appears here via TCRdb, limited to in-frame rearrangements. These files lack a portion of the clones; in checked studies, under half of the deficit traces to unresolved V genes, and the cause of the others is not known. Present in this sample are 14,000 or so clones, over 70% of which were seen just once. The leading ten clones occupy around 21% of the sample. The source was unsorted PBMCs, collected 1.3 years before starting antiretroviral therapy. The receptor source for this set is a man between 40 and 49 years old with HIV.

CDR3 residues: CASSLGSNQPQHF. CDR3 DNA: TGCGCCAGCAGCTTGGGTAGCAATCAGCCCCAGCATTTT. This chain uses TRBV5-1 with TRBJ1-5; D is undetermined. The V end lost 0 bases, the J end lost 0 bases, and 1 base lay between the germline ends. This CDR3 has 13 residues. The V gene's germline CDR1 is SGHRS and CDR2 YFSETQ.

V gene TRBV5-1 combines with J gene TRBJ2-3; TRBD2 matches 7 bases. V gave up 1 base and J gave up 2 bases; unmatched junction bases: 4. The CDR3 has 15 amino acids. Germline V gene lookup returns CDR1 SGHRS and CDR2 YFSETQ. CDR3 coding DNA: TGCGCCAGCAGCTTGAGCGGGGCCTCCACAGATACGCAGTATTTT. It is translated as CASSLSGASTDTQYF.

J is TRBJ2-2 and V is TRBV10-1, with 10 bases identical to TRBD1. Per the germline V gene, CDR1 is WNHNN and CDR2 is SYGVQD (reference sequence). The J segment lost 5 bases and the V segment lost 3 bases, leaving 6 bases of the junction unmatched. The length of the CDR3 is 16 residues. In DNA form, the CDR3 reads TGCGCCAGCAGTGACCCCGGGACAGGGGAGACCGGGGAGCTGTTTTTT. Translated, it gives CASSDPGTGETGELFF.

The chain carries TRBV5-1 and TRBJ1-1; D gene uncertain. CDR1 is SGHRS and CDR2 is YFSETQ in the germline V gene. V was pared by 4 bases and J by 0 bases, with 7 bases between. This CDR3 has 13 residues. The CDR3 sequence: CASSIQVNTEAFF. In DNA form, the CDR3 reads TGCGCCAGCAGCATCCAGGTGAACACTGAAGCTTTCTTT.

This chain joins TRBV6-5 and TRBJ1-1; 7 nucleotides agree with TRBD1. Germline V gives CDR1 MNHEY, CDR2 SVGAGI. The CDR3 loop spans 12 amino acids. V lost 6 bases, J lost 7 bases, and 5 bases stayed unmatched. CDR3: CASSARGVEAFF. The CDR3 coding sequence is TGTGCCAGCAGCGCCAGGGGGGTTGAAGCTTTCTTT.

The J gene is TRBJ1-2, the V gene TRBV5-1, with D maybe TRBD1 (6 bases). V dropped 2 bases and J dropped 4 bases, with 15 bases sitting between them. Germline assignment: CDR1 SGHRS and CDR2 YFSETQ. This CDR3 region has 15 residues. CDR3 sequence: CASSFNGGLGYGYTF. The CDR3 DNA follows: TGCGCCAGCAGCTTCAATGGGGGCTTGGGCTATGGCTACACCTTC. The whole variable domain, remainder taken from reference TRBV5-1 and TRBJ1-2, is KAGVTQTPRYLIKTRGQQVTLSCSPISGHRSVSWYQQTPGQGLQFLFEYFSETQRNKGNFPGRFSGRQFSNSRSEMNVSTLELGDSALYLCASSFNGGLGYGYTFGSGTRLTVV.

The V gene is TRBV2, the J gene TRBJ1-2; TRBD1 matches at 8 bases. Germline lookup yields CDR1 SNHLY and CDR2 FYNNEI. The CDR3 loop spans 17 amino acids. V lost 8 bases to trimming and J lost 6 bases; unmatched junction nucleotides: 20. This chain's CDR3 is CASAEGGTGDIYDGYTF. The CDR3 coding sequence is TGTGCCAGCGCGGAAGGGGGGACAGGTGATATATATGATGGCTACACCTTC.

This chain uses TRBV2 with TRBJ2-7; the D is unclear. The length of the CDR3 is 11 residues. Germline CDR1 and CDR2: SNHLY and FYNNEI. Trimming removed 4 bases at V and 3 bases at J, with 4 bases between. This CDR3 reads CASSGHYEQYF. Here the CDR3 DNA reads TGTGCCAGCAGTGGACACTACGAGCAGTACTTC.

The chain combines TRBV11-2 with TRBJ2-2; D could derive from TRBD1 or TRBD2 (5 bases each). The CDR3 extends over 16 amino acids. Trimming removed 2 bases from V and 1 base from J, with 11 bases in between. CDR1 is SGHAT and CDR2 is FQNNGV in the germline V gene. DNA of the CDR3: TGTGCCAGCAGCTTAAAGGGACGGGAGAACACCGGGGAGCTGTTTTTT. Protein product: CASSLKGRENTGELFF.

V usage is TRBV6-6 and J usage is TRBJ1-4, with 8 positions matching TRBD1. This CDR3 has 14 amino acids. The germline V gene has CDR1 MNHNY and CDR2 SVGAGI (reference sequence). V shed 6 bases and J 3 bases; nucleotides not matched to a gene: 3. The CDR3 coding sequence is TGTGCCAGCAGAAAACAGGGGGCTAATGAAAAACTGTTTTTT. Its translation: CASRKQGANEKLFF.

The chain carries TRBV30 and TRBJ1-6, with TRBD1 identical over 9 bases. Germline assignment: CDR1 GTSNPN and CDR2 SVGIG (reference sequence). V trimming: 6 bases; J trimming: 1 base; junction bases outside the gene matches: 7. This CDR3 has 16 residues. The CDR3 here is CACHPQGASYNSPLHF. In nucleotides, the CDR3 is TGTGCCTGCCACCCACAGGGGGCTTCCTATAATTCACCCCTCCACTTT.

This chain uses TRBV10-3 with TRBJ2-7; 7 bases line up with TRBD1. This CDR3 spans 14 amino acids. V gave up 7 bases and J gave up 3 bases; unmatched junction bases: 9. Germline-derived CDR1 and CDR2 are ENHRY and SYGVKD. The CDR3, as DNA: TGTGCCATCAACCGACAGGGAAGTGGCTACGAGCAGTACTTC. This gives the protein CAINRQGSGYEQYF.

This clone showed up just once. CDR3 sequence (DNA): TGTGCCATCAGTGAGGGAAGGGTAACCCTCAGGCAGTACTTC. Its translation: CAISEGRVTLRQYF. The chain uses TRBV10-3 and TRBJ2-7; D gene unclear. This CDR3 has 14 residues. Trimming shortened V by 2 bases and J by 9 bases, and 17 bases separated the two germline ends. Germline CDR1 ENHRY, CDR2 SYGVKD.

This chain connects TRBV7-2 to TRBJ1-4; no clear D gene. Per germline, CDR1 SGHTA and CDR2 FQGNSA. V lost 2 bases, J lost 0 bases, and 4 bases lay in between. The CDR3 runs to 14 residues. The CDR3, as DNA: TGTGCCAGCAGCTTAACCTCAACTAATGAAAAACTGTTTTTT. Translated: CASSLTSTNEKLFF.

This chain uses TRBV11-3 with TRBJ1-2; D is possibly TRBD1 (6 bases). V was shortened by 4 bases and J by 3 bases, with 9 bases between the two germline ends. CDR1 is SGHNT and CDR2 is YENEEA in the germline V gene. The CDR3 has 13 amino acids. CDR3 DNA: TGTGCCAGCAGCTCGGACAGCTACTATGGCTACACCTTC. It specifies CASSSDSYYGYTF.

This clone has a single count. V gene TRBV7-2 combines with J gene TRBJ1-5; 7 nucleotides match TRBD1. Germline CDR1 is SGHTA and CDR2 is FQGNSA. This CDR3 region has 16 residues. V was pared by 4 bases and J by 2 bases, with 8 bases of the junction left unmatched. In DNA form, the CDR3 reads TGTGCCAGCAGCTACCAAGGGACAGCCCGCAATCAGCCCCAGCATTTT. It encodes CASSYQGTARNQPQHF.

The gene calls are TRBV2 and TRBJ1-5; D gene uncertain. The V end was cut by 4 bases, the J end by 0 bases, with 7 bases between. Germline CDR1 SNHLY, CDR2 FYNNEI. This CDR3 comprises 14 residues. The CDR3 DNA follows: TGTGCCAGCAGTGCACAGAATAGCAATCAGCCCCAGCATTTT. Amino acid sequence: CASSAQNSNQPQHF.